A selection of T cell receptor beta chains follows, all from one sample in a study of cytomegalovirus exposure and HLA in healthy donors. Clones were sequenced by immunoSEQ multiplex PCR, and TCRdb holds only the in-frame ones, with some missing. The sample yields about 72,000 clones, around 95% seen once. Sequencing was performed on PBMCs. These receptors were taken from a woman under 30 in good health and CMV-seronegative. The CDR3 runs from the conserved cysteine through the conserved F or W. D genes are given only for firm matches. The size entry is marked missing in some rows and otherwise reads once, few, many or a size class.

length,size,D,J,V,CDR3,DNA
15,.,.,TRBJ1-2,TRBV6-6,CASKLTGTEYYGYTF,TGTGCCAGCAAATTGACAGGAACCGAATACTATGGCTACACCTTC
15,few,.,TRBJ1-5,TRBV2,CASRGGQTSNQPQHF,TGTGCCAGCAGGGGCGGACAGACTAGCAATCAGCCCCAGCATTTT
14,.,.,TRBJ1-1,TRBV19,CASSITGLNTEAFF,TGTGCCAGTAGTATAACAGGCCTTAACACTGAAGCTTTCTTT
16,.,TRBD2,TRBJ2-7,TRBV7-8,CASSGGVGLISYEQYF,TGTGCCAGCAGCGGGGGGGTAGGACTCATTTCCTACGAGCAGTACTTC
14,.,.,TRBJ1-1,TRBV19,CASKGNRMNTEAFF,TGTGCCAGTAAGGGGAACAGGATGAACACTGAAGCTTTCTTT
14,.,TRBD2,TRBJ2-7,TRBV7-6,CASSLAAGNYEQYF,TGTGCCAGCAGCTTAGCAGCGGGGAACTACGAGCAGTACTTC
14,.,.,TRBJ1-1,TRBV28,CASSYGKMNTEAFF,TGTGCCAGCAGTTACGGTAAGATGAACACTGAAGCTTTCTTT
14,.,.,TRBJ1-1,TRBV5-1,CASSLRGMPTEAFF,TGCGCCAGCAGCTTGCGAGGGATGCCCACTGAAGCTTTCTTT
13,.,TRBD2,TRBJ2-1,TRBV7-2,CASKAGGRNEQFF,TGTGCCAGCAAAGCGGGGGGGCGGAATGAGCAGTTCTTC
14,.,.,TRBJ2-5,TRBV11-1,CASSLAEVGETQYF,TGTGCCAGCAGCTTGGCAGAGGTGGGAGAGACCCAGTACTTC
15,.,.,TRBJ1-6,TRBV7-2,CASSFLRVAHSPLHF,TGTGCCAGCAGCTTTTTAAGGGTAGCGCATTCACCCCTCCACTTT
14,.,TRBD2,TRBJ2-1,TRBV28,CASRQHGTRLEQFF,TGTGCCAGCAGACAACATGGGACTAGGCTTGAGCAGTTCTTC